The source of this TCR beta chain is a study of cytomegalovirus exposure and HLA in healthy donors. Study-wide results and limits: Accurate HLA-A and HLA-B prediction from TCR beta sequences was reported for most subjects. When the data were analyzed later, several of the most significant clusters appeared to be linked to common viral pathogens.

Comment on this clone: What it binds is unknown.

The PCR employed 60 Vbeta primers together with 13 Jbeta primers. Original processing methods: Later reanalysis found about 80 million unique TCR beta chains, roughly 10 million of them shared. TCRdb's copy holds only in-frame clones and misses some; the assay was immunoSEQ multiplex PCR. V, J and clone size reflect that table, while D and trimming were determined from the DNA. The table shows around 100,000 clones, with around two thirds occurring only once. Sequencing used PBMCs. The TCR was taken from a man aged 50 to 59 in good health and CMV-seropositive.

CDR3 sequence (DNA): TGTGCCAGCAGAGCAGACTTCTACGAGCAGTACTTC. Translating it yields CASRADFYEQYF. The rearrangement uses TRBV2 and TRBJ2-5, with D uncertain. With the DNA end fitting TRBJ2-7 better, the J assignment may be wrong. The CDR3 has 12 residues. The V gene's germline CDR1 is SNHLY and CDR2 FYNNEI.